These 31 T cell receptor beta chains were sequenced from one sample in a study of shared clonotypes between healthy human individuals. Assay: immunoSEQ multiplex PCR; the TCRdb copy retains only in-frame clones and omits some. Among about 2.2 million clones listed, 80% to 95% were seen once. Cells designated naive CD8 were CD45RO-negative and were positively selected for CCR7, with terminally differentiated effector memory CD45RA+ cells excluded. Sequencing input: naive CD8+ T cells from PBMCs. Receptor source: a man younger than 35 in good health. Some clones in this sample may be carry-over from other donors' samples.

The chain combines TRBV27 with TRBJ2-2, with 8 positions matching TRBD2. The CDR3 spans 15 residues. CDR1 is MNHEY and CDR2 is SMNVEV in the germline V gene (reference sequence). Losses at the gene ends were 4 bases for V and 0 bases for J; bases not matched to a gene: 1. In DNA form, the CDR3 reads TGTGCCAGCAGTTCCGGGAGGGCGAACACCGGGGAGCTGTTTTTT. This gives the protein CASSSGRANTGELFF.

In DNA form, the CDR3 reads TGCGCCAGCAGGGGGGCTCTAGCGGGGACCTACGAGCAGTACTTC. This codes for CASRGALAGTYEQYF. The chain carries TRBV5-1 and TRBJ2-7; 9 bases fit TRBD2. Germline CDR1 is SGHRS and CDR2 is YFSETQ. The CDR3 totals 15 residues. The J segment lost 2 bases and the V segment lost 5 bases, leaving 8 bases of the junction unmatched.

This clone was detected once. V is TRBV29-1 and J is TRBJ1-2; D perhaps matches TRBD1 (6 bases). The V and J ends lost 7 bases and 1 base respectively, with 16 bases between them. CDR3 length: 14 residues. Germline V gene sequence: CDR1 SQVTM, CDR2 ANQGSEA. CDR3 protein: CSAAPGEDNYGYTF. CDR3 coding DNA: TGCAGCGCGGCGCCAGGGGAGGATAACTATGGCTACACCTTC.

This clone was counted once. This chain joins TRBV4-2 and TRBJ2-2; the D gene is possibly TRBD2 (6 bases). The V and J ends lost 0 bases and 5 bases respectively, with 13 bases between them. CDR1 and CDR2 (germline): LGHNA, YNFKEQ. The CDR3 is 16 residues long. The CDR3 DNA reads TGTGCCAGCAGCCAAGAGCGGGCAGGGAGGACCGGGGAGCTGTTTTTT. Protein sequence: CASSQERAGRTGELFF.

The chain combines TRBV4-3 with TRBJ2-1; no reliable D call. Germline loops: CDR1 LGHNA, CDR2 YSLEER. Trimming stripped 1 base from V and 4 bases from J, with 14 bases between. This CDR3 region has 16 residues. The CDR3 region has the DNA TGCGCCAGCAGCCAAGGAGGCAGGCTGGGATACAATGAGCAGTTCTTC. Its protein product is CASSQGGRLGYNEQFF.

This clone was observed a single time. V usage is TRBV19 and J usage is TRBJ2-3, with TRBD2 as a possible D gene (6 bases). The CDR3 is 15 amino acids. V was shortened by 1 base and J by 4 bases, with 12 bases between the two germline ends. In germline, CDR1 is LNHDA, CDR2 SQIVND (reference sequence). The CDR3 DNA follows: TGTGCCAGTAGTATAGGGGGGGACGGCTCAGATACGCAGTATTTT. This sequence encodes CASSIGGDGSDTQYF. Combining the CDR3 with reference TRBV19 and TRBJ2-3 gives the whole variable domain DGGITQSPKYLFRKEGQNVTLSCEQNLNHDAMYWYRQDPGQGLRLIYYSQIVNDFQKGDIAEGYSVSREKKESFPLTVTSAQKNPTAFYLCASSIGGDGSDTQYFGPGTRLTVL.

The chain carries TRBV27 and TRBJ2-2; tentatively, D is TRBD1 (6 bases). Trimming stripped 5 bases from V and 4 bases from J, with 11 bases between. The CDR3 is 14 amino acids. Germline values: CDR1 MNHEY, CDR2 SMNVEV (reference sequence). CDR3 region: CASSPGQPTGELFF. CDR3 DNA: TGTGCCAGCAGTCCGGGACAACCCACCGGGGAGCTGTTTTTT.

V is TRBV7-2 and J is TRBJ2-5; TRBD2 aligns across 9 bases. With V trimmed by 6 bases and J by 1 base, 6 bases remained unmatched. Germline V gene lookup returns CDR1 SGHTA and CDR2 FQGNSA. This CDR3 has 15 residues. The CDR3 region has the DNA TGTGCCAGCAGATCCGGAGCGGGGGGCCAAGAGACCCAGTACTTC. This gives the protein CASRSGAGGQETQYF.

V and J are TRBV28 and TRBJ2-3, with TRBD2 matching over 13 bases. The J segment lost 6 bases and the V segment lost 4 bases, leaving 16 bases of the junction unmatched. CDR1 is MDHEN, CDR2 SYDVKM, per germline. The CDR3 is 19 amino acids. CDR3 DNA: TGTGCCAGCAGTTCACCGGGACTAGCGGGAAGTGCGAGGTTCGATACGCAGTATTTT. Its translation is CASSSPGLAGSARFDTQYF. Combining the CDR3 with reference TRBV28 and TRBJ2-3 gives the whole variable domain DVKVTQSSRYLVKRTGEKVFLECVQDMDHENMFWYRQDPGLGLRLIYFSYDVKMKEKGDIPEGYSVSREKKERFSLILESASTNQTSMYLCASSSPGLAGSARFDTQYFGPGTRLTVL.

This clone was seen only once. V and J are TRBV13 and TRBJ1-2; possibly TRBD1 for D (6 bases). Trimming shortened V by 7 bases and J by 3 bases, and 24 bases separated the two germline ends. The CDR3 spans 17 residues. Germline lookup yields CDR1 PRHDT and CDR2 FYEKMQ (reference sequence). CDR3 nucleotides: TGTGCCAGCACCCAGTCCCCACAGGGCCTTTCGGACTATGGCTACACCTTC. Protein sequence: CASTQSPQGLSDYGYTF.

The chain is built from TRBV7-9 and TRBJ2-3; no firm D call. The CDR3 is made up of 15 amino acids. V was pared by 5 bases and J by 2 bases, with 14 bases between. The V gene's germline CDR1 is SEHNR and CDR2 FQNEAQ (reference sequence). The CDR3 region is CASSPSRGLTDTQYF. The CDR3, as DNA: TGTGCCAGCAGCCCCTCGCGTGGGCTCACAGATACGCAGTATTTT.

The chain combines TRBV29-1 with TRBJ2-3, with unresolved D. Trimming cost V 4 bases and J 0 bases, with 8 bases left between them. Germline CDR1 SQVTM, CDR2 ANQGSEA. The CDR3 is made up of 13 amino acids. The CDR3 nucleotides are TGCAGCGTTGCCGGCGAGAGCACAGATACGCAGTATTTT. Translated: CSVAGESTDTQYF.

The chain joins TRBV6-5 to TRBJ2-1; D is unclear. In germline, CDR1 is MNHEY, CDR2 SVGAGI. This CDR3 has 13 amino acids. The V end lost 2 bases, the J end lost 6 bases, and 8 bases lay between the germline ends. CDR3 loop: CASSYDRFNEQFF. The CDR3 DNA follows: TGTGCCAGCAGTTACGATCGTTTCAATGAGCAGTTCTTC.

The chain joins TRBV30 to TRBJ2-7; D possibly corresponds to TRBD1 (5 bases). The V gene's germline CDR1 is GTSNPN and CDR2 SVGIG (reference sequence). The CDR3 is 13 residues long. The V end lost 8 bases, the J end lost 5 bases, and 19 bases lay between the germline ends. CDR3 in amino acids: CALRGRATHEQYF. The CDR3 nucleotides are TGTGCCCTGCGTGGCAGGGCCACCCACGAGCAGTACTTC.

V gene TRBV15 combines with J gene TRBJ2-1; 10 nucleotides line up with TRBD2. The trim removed 1 base at V and 6 bases at J, leaving 12 bases unmatched. Germline loops: CDR1 LNHNV, CDR2 YYDKDF (reference sequence). The CDR3 sequence is 18 residues long. The CDR3 bases are TGTGCCACCAGCAGAGGGGGTAGCGGGAGGTCACCTTTCAATGAGCAGTTCTTC. As protein: CATSRGGSGRSPFNEQFF. Combining the CDR3 with reference TRBV15 and TRBJ2-1 gives the whole variable domain DAMVIQNPRYQVTQFGKPVTLSCSQTLNHNVMYWYQQKSSQAPKLLFHYYDKDFNNEADTPDNFQSRRPNTSFCFLDIRSPGLGDTAMYLCATSRGGSGRSPFNEQFFGPGTRLTVL.

The V call is TRBV14, the J call TRBJ1-2; possibly TRBD1 for D (5 bases). Per the germline V gene, CDR1 is SGHDN and CDR2 is FVKESK. V lost 4 bases to trimming and J lost 8 bases, with 20 bases between them. The CDR3 is made up of 15 amino acids. CDR3 amino acids: CASSPGTRDQRGYTF. The CDR3 DNA follows: TGTGCCAGCAGCCCCGGAACCCGGGACCAGCGAGGCTACACCTTC.

V usage is TRBV19 and J usage is TRBJ2-1, with 9 bases aligning to TRBD2. The germline V gene has CDR1 LNHDA and CDR2 SQIVND (reference sequence). With V trimmed by 4 bases and J by 6 bases, 4 bases remained unmatched. The CDR3 runs 14 residues. The CDR3 reads CASSTPGLANEQFF. The CDR3 DNA follows: TGTGCCAGTAGTACGCCGGGACTAGCCAATGAGCAGTTCTTC.

The CDR3 spells CASSGQGSYEQYF. The DNA for the CDR3 is TGTGCCAGCAGCGGGCAGGGGAGCTACGAGCAGTACTTC. V gene TRBV7-6 combines with J gene TRBJ2-7; a possible D gene is TRBD1 (6 bases). CDR1 and CDR2 from the germline V gene are SGHVS and FNYEAQ. V lost 5 bases and J lost 3, with 11 bases in between. The CDR3 spans 13 residues. The variable domain in full, with the rest retrieved from reference TRBV7-6 and TRBJ2-7, is GAGVSQSPRYKVTKRGQDVALRCDPISGHVSLYWYRQALGQGPEFLTYFNYEAQQDKSGLPNDRFSAERPEGSISTLTIQRTEQRDSAMYRCASSGQGSYEQYFGPGTRLTVT.

This chain links TRBV27 with TRBJ1-1; TRBD1 agrees at 9 bases. Germline-derived CDR1 and CDR2 are MNHEY and SMNVEV (reference sequence). V shed 3 bases and J 4 bases; nucleotides not matched to a gene: 6. This CDR3 region has 15 residues. As DNA, the CDR3 is TGTGCCAGCAGTTTGGGGACAGGGACGGCCACTGAAGCTTTCTTT. It yields the protein CASSLGTGTATEAFF.

The V call is TRBV7-4, the J call TRBJ1-5; no definite D call. The V end was cut by 5 bases, the J end by 8 bases, with 22 bases between. The germline CDR1 and CDR2 sequences are SGHVT and SQSDAQ. The CDR3 is 16 residues long. The CDR3 DNA is TGTGCCAGCAGCCCAGCCTTGAGCTGTGGGTTTGAGCCCCAGCATTTT. Amino acid sequence: CASSPALSCGFEPQHF.

This chain joins TRBV4-1 and TRBJ2-7, with 7 bases lining up with TRBD1. This CDR3 has 13 amino acids. V lost 3 bases, J lost 7 bases, and 6 bases stayed unmatched. Germline CDR1 MGHRA, CDR2 YSYEKL. In nucleotides, the CDR3 is TGCGCCAGCAGCCAGGGGACAGCTAGGGAGCAGTACTTC. This sequence encodes CASSQGTAREQYF.

The rearrangement uses TRBV4-1 and TRBJ2-5, with TRBD2 as a possible D gene (5 bases). Germline V CDR1 and CDR2: MGHRA, YSYEKL. Trimming took off 1 base at V and 5 bases at J, with 23 bases between the two ends. This CDR3 spans 18 amino acids. The CDR3 nucleotides read TGCGCCAGCAGCCAAGGGGCCTTTGGGTTGTCGAGGGAGGAGACCCAGTACTTC. It yields the protein CASSQGAFGLSREETQYF.

To note about this clone: The sample has other DNA sequences that encode this CDR3 too. V gene TRBV27 combines with J gene TRBJ2-1; 7 bases agree with TRBD2. The V segment lost 4 bases and the J segment 3 bases; nucleotides outside the gene matches: 0. The CDR3 loop spans 13 amino acids. Germline V lookup: CDR1 MNHEY, CDR2 SMNVEV (reference sequence). Here the CDR3 DNA reads TGTGCCAGCAGTTCGGGAGGCTACAATGAGCAGTTCTTC. This codes for CASSSGGYNEQFF.

The CDR3 sequence: CASGPQRGLRVEYGYTF. CDR3 in DNA: TGTGCCAGCGGTCCTCAGCGGGGCTTGAGAGTCGAGTATGGCTACACCTTC. This chain connects TRBV27 to TRBJ1-2; maybe TRBD1 (5 bases). In germline, CDR1 is MNHEY, CDR2 SMNVEV (reference sequence). CDR3 size: 17 residues. Trimming took 8 bases from V and 5 from J, leaving 27 bases between them.

V is TRBV28 and J is TRBJ2-1, with D possibly being TRBD2 (6 bases). Trimming shortened V by 5 bases and J by 4 bases, and 12 bases separated the two germline ends. Per the germline V gene, CDR1 is MDHEN and CDR2 is SYDVKM. This CDR3 contains 14 residues. CDR3: CASSHGSLYNEQFF. The CDR3 DNA sequence: TGTGCCAGCAGTCACGGGAGCCTTTACAATGAGCAGTTCTTC.

The V call is TRBV5-1, the J call TRBJ2-7; 7 bases are a match to TRBD1. The CDR3 totals 15 residues. V was pared by 3 bases and J by 0 bases, with 6 bases of the junction left unmatched. Looked up from germline, CDR1 is SGHRS and CDR2 is YFSETQ. In DNA, the CDR3 is TGCGCCAGCAGCTCTCGACAGGGATTCTCCTACGAGCAGTACTTC. This sequence encodes CASSSRQGFSYEQYF. The complete variable domain, with remaining parts taken from reference TRBV5-1 and TRBJ2-7, reads KAGVTQTPRYLIKTRGQQVTLSCSPISGHRSVSWYQQTPGQGLQFLFEYFSETQRNKGNFPGRFSGRQFSNSRSEMNVSTLELGDSALYLCASSSRQGFSYEQYFGPGTRLTVT.

The chain has TRBV7-2 and TRBJ2-1; 7 bases agree with TRBD1. The V segment lost 3 bases and the J segment 5 bases; nucleotides outside the gene matches: 10. The CDR3 totals 16 residues. The V gene's germline CDR1 is SGHTA and CDR2 FQGNSA. The CDR3: CASSFIHRDRNNEQFF. CDR3 bases: TGTGCCAGCAGCTTTATTCATAGGGACAGAAACAATGAGCAGTTCTTC.

This chain links TRBV7-2 with TRBJ2-1; 12 bases agree with TRBD2. There are 18 residues in the CDR3. The V segment lost 2 bases and the J segment 6 bases; nucleotides outside the gene matches: 11. The V gene's germline CDR1 is SGHTA and CDR2 FQGNSA. The CDR3 DNA is TGTGCCAGCAGCTTAATCCCTAGCGGGAGGGTGTATGGCAATGAGCAGTTCTTC. Translated: CASSLIPSGRVYGNEQFF.

V gene TRBV28 combines with J gene TRBJ2-1; 8 bases map to TRBD2. The CDR3 is 12 amino acids. V shed 4 bases, J shed 10 bases, and the junction held 3 bases outside the gene matches. CDR1 is MDHEN and CDR2 is SYDVKM in the germline V gene. In nucleotides, the CDR3 is TGTGCCAGCAGTTCCGGGGGGGGCGAGCAGTTCTTC. Its protein product is CASSSGGGEQFF. The full variable domain, completed using reference TRBV28 and TRBJ2-1, is DVKVTQSSRYLVKRTGEKVFLECVQDMDHENMFWYRQDPGLGLRLIYFSYDVKMKEKGDIPEGYSVSREKKERFSLILESASTNQTSMYLCASSSGGGEQFFGPGTRLTVL.

The chain couples TRBV25-1 to TRBJ2-7; tentative D call: TRBD2 (6 bases). The V and J ends lost 3 bases and 2 bases respectively, with 17 bases between them. Germline CDR1 reads MGHDK; CDR2 reads SYGVNS. This CDR3 is built from 16 residues. The CDR3 spells CASSEGGPLSPYEQYF. The CDR3 DNA reads as TGTGCCAGCAGTGAGGGGGGACCCCTAAGCCCCTACGAGCAGTACTTC.

The chain combines TRBV19 with TRBJ2-2; the D call may be TRBD1 or TRBD2 (5 bases each). CDR1 is LNHDA, CDR2 SQIVND, per germline (reference sequence). This CDR3 comprises 18 residues. V dropped 4 bases and J dropped 1 base, with 19 bases sitting between them. CDR3 nucleotide sequence: TGTGCCAGTAGTAGCCCCCCATGGGGGAGTGTGAACACCGGGGAGCTGTTTTTT. It is translated as CASSSPPWGSVNTGELFF.